Each of the 29 T cell receptor beta chains below was sequenced from the same sample in a study of cytomegalovirus exposure and HLA in healthy donors. Primers included in the PCR were 60 Vbeta and 13 Jbeta primers. TCRdb keeps only in-frame clones here, not all; method: immunoSEQ multiplex PCR. This table has approximately 110,000 clones, over 75% appearing once. Specimen: PBMCs. Source of these receptors: a woman aged 40 to 50 in good health and CMV-seropositive.

The chain has TRBV5-1 and TRBJ2-1; 9 positions agree with TRBD2. There are 16 residues in the CDR3. CDR1 and CDR2 from the germline V gene are SGHRS and YFSETQ. Trimming removed 0 bases from V and 7 bases from J; junction bases left unmatched: 8. The CDR3, as DNA: TGCGCCAGCAGCTTGGCGTTTGGACTAGCGCGGAATGAGCAGTTCTTC. This sequence encodes CASSLAFGLARNEQFF.

This clone was counted a single time. The chain combines TRBV28 with TRBJ2-7, with TRBD2 matching over 7 bases. This CDR3 spans 16 amino acids. The germline V gene encodes CDR1 MDHEN and CDR2 SYDVKM. Trimming at V came to 5 bases and at J to 0 bases, leaving 10 bases not matched to a gene. The CDR3 coding sequence is TGTGCCAGCAGTCCTCTGACGTCGGGAGGCTCCTACGAGCAGTACTTC. Amino acids: CASSPLTSGGSYEQYF.

The CDR3 loop reads CASSFQYQETQYF. CDR3 bases: TGTGCCAGCAGTTTCCAGTACCAAGAGACCCAGTACTTC. This sequence joins TRBV27 and TRBJ2-5; unclear D gene. Trimming stripped 3 bases from V and 0 bases from J, with 5 bases between. CDR3 size: 13 residues. Germline values: CDR1 MNHEY, CDR2 SMNVEV (reference sequence).

V and J are TRBV4-1 and TRBJ2-5; D is possibly TRBD2 (5 bases). Trimming removed 4 bases from V and 5 bases from J, with 14 bases in between. The germline gives CDR1 MGHRA, CDR2 YSYEKL. The CDR3 consists of 14 residues. CDR3: CASSREEGRETQYF. The CDR3 DNA is TGCGCCAGCAGCCGAGAAGAGGGCCGGGAGACCCAGTACTTC.

The CDR3 sequence: CASSQIMGQGGGYTF. The CDR3 DNA reads as TGTGCCAGCAGCCAAATAATGGGACAGGGGGGAGGCTACACCTTC. This chain links TRBV7-6 with TRBJ1-2, with 11 nucleotides matching TRBD1. Germline V gene lookup returns CDR1 SGHVS and CDR2 FNYEAQ. V dropped 5 bases and J dropped 8; count of bases not matched to a gene: 10. The CDR3 runs 15 residues.

The J gene is TRBJ1-4, the V gene TRBV7-8, with D tentatively TRBD1 (6 bases). V shed 2 bases and J shed 3 bases, with 10 bases lying between them. CDR1 and CDR2 from the germline V gene are SGHVS and FQNEAQ. The CDR3 loop spans 15 amino acids. The CDR3 DNA is TGTGCCAGCAGCTTATATAGGACAGCTAATGAAAAACTGTTTTTT. It is translated as CASSLYRTANEKLFF.

The J gene is TRBJ2-7, the V gene TRBV6-5, with 9 bases that match TRBD2. CDR3 size: 13 residues. J lost 7 bases, V lost 4 bases, and 5 bases had no gene match. Germline-derived CDR1 and CDR2 are MNHEY and SVGAGI. The CDR3 sequence is CASSFSGRSEQYF. The CDR3 bases are TGTGCCAGCAGTTTTAGCGGGAGAAGTGAGCAGTACTTC.

This clone was recorded only once. The V gene is TRBV7-9, the J gene TRBJ2-1; tentative D call: TRBD2 (5 bases). Trimming shortened V by 5 bases and J by 8 bases, and 19 bases separated the two germline ends. The CDR3 extends over 15 amino acids. CDR1 is SEHNR, CDR2 FQNEAQ, per germline (reference sequence). As DNA, the CDR3 is TGTGCCAGCAGCCCCGGGATCAGCTCTCTGGATGAGCAGTTCTTC. Translation gives CASSPGISSLDEQFF.

The CDR3 DNA follows: TGTGCCAGCTCACCCGACAGGGGAGGCAATCAGCCCCAGCATTTT. Amino acids: CASSPDRGGNQPQHF. V and J are TRBV18 and TRBJ1-5, with TRBD1 matching over 8 bases. The J segment lost 2 bases and the V segment lost 3 bases, leaving 3 bases of the junction unmatched. Germline CDR1 and CDR2: KGHSH and LQKENI. The CDR3 spans 15 residues.

The chain is built from TRBV19 and TRBJ1-1; D perhaps matches TRBD1 (6 bases). The germline V and J ends were trimmed by 5 bases and 5 bases, with 12 bases remaining between them. From germline, CDR1 is LNHDA and CDR2 SQIVND (reference sequence). This CDR3 comprises 13 residues. CDR3 residues: CASSQGFRTEAFF. The CDR3 DNA follows: TGTGCCAGTAGTCAGGGGTTCAGGACTGAAGCTTTCTTT. Using reference TRBV19 and TRBJ1-1 for the parts outside the CDR3, the full variable domain is DGGITQSPKYLFRKEGQNVTLSCEQNLNHDAMYWYRQDPGQGLRLIYYSQIVNDFQKGDIAEGYSVSREKKESFPLTVTSAQKNPTAFYLCASSQGFRTEAFFGQGTRLTVV.

The chain is built from TRBV7-9 and TRBJ1-2; tentative D call: TRBD1 (5 bases). The CDR3 is made up of 15 amino acids. Germline loops: CDR1 SEHNR, CDR2 FQNEAQ (reference sequence). The ends were cut back, 5 bases at V and 3 bases at J, with 16 bases in the middle. The chain's CDR3 is CASSPSRGDDYGYTF. The CDR3 nucleotides read TGTGCCAGCAGCCCATCAAGGGGCGATGACTATGGCTACACCTTC. Full variable domain (rest looked up from reference TRBV7-9 and TRBJ1-2): DTGVSQNPRHKITKRGQNVTFRCDPISEHNRLYWYRQTLGQGPEFLTYFQNEAQLEKSRLLSDRFSAERPKGSFSTLEIQRTEQGDSAMYLCASSPSRGDDYGYTFGSGTRLTVV.

The V call is TRBV7-9, the J call TRBJ1-1, with 7 bases aligning to TRBD1. The germline V gene has CDR1 SEHNR and CDR2 FQNEAQ (reference sequence). The CDR3 has 13 amino acids. V was clipped by 4 bases and J by 9 bases; unmatched bases: 8. CDR3 sequence: CASSSVNRGKAFF. In DNA form, the CDR3 reads TGTGCCAGCAGCTCAGTGAACAGGGGAAAAGCTTTCTTT.

The V call is TRBV2, the J call TRBJ2-3, with 9 bases lining up with TRBD2. Germline CDR1 reads SNHLY; CDR2 reads FYNNEI. Trimming removed 3 bases from V and 5 bases from J; junction bases left unmatched: 6. The CDR3 runs to 15 residues. The CDR3 region is CASSELAGGGDTQYF. CDR3 DNA: TGTGCCAGCAGTGAGCTTGCGGGGGGGGGAGATACGCAGTATTTT.

CDR3 in amino acids: CASSTSGRAGGANVLTF. The CDR3 nucleotides read TGTGCCAGTAGTACTAGCGGGAGGGCCGGAGGGGCCAACGTCCTGACTTTC. This chain links TRBV19 with TRBJ2-6; 12 nucleotides match TRBD2. This CDR3 is 17 amino acids long. V lost 4 bases to trimming and J lost 4 bases; unmatched junction nucleotides: 5. The V gene's germline CDR1 is LNHDA and CDR2 SQIVND (reference sequence).

This rearrangement joins TRBV27 to TRBJ2-3; D is perhaps TRBD2 (6 bases). Trimming took 8 bases from V and 3 from J, leaving 15 bases between them. This CDR3 is built from 14 residues. Germline V CDR1 and CDR2: MNHEY, SMNVEV (reference sequence). The CDR3 DNA sequence: TGTGCCAGCCGTGATTTCGGGGGTACAGATACGCAGTATTTT. Its translation: CASRDFGGTDTQYF.

This chain connects TRBV28 to TRBJ2-1; 7 bases are a match to TRBD1. V lost 3 bases to trimming and J lost 10 bases; unmatched junction nucleotides: 18. The V gene's germline CDR1 is MDHEN and CDR2 SYDVKM. The CDR3 has 17 residues. The CDR3 reads CASSLGAGQASKSEQFF. The DNA of the CDR3 is TGTGCCAGCAGTTTGGGGGCTGGACAGGCCTCTAAAAGCGAGCAGTTCTTC.

This clone has a single count. V is TRBV28 and J is TRBJ2-5, with TRBD2 identical over 7 bases. The DNA end lines up better with TRBJ2-7; the J call may be wrong. This CDR3 comprises 14 residues. CDR1 is MDHEN, CDR2 SYDVKM, per germline. The CDR3 nucleotides are TGTGCCAGCAAGCGGGACTTACTCTCCTACGAGCAGTACTTC. It codes for CASKRDLLSYEQYF.

In this sample, this clone turned up a few times. This sequence joins TRBV19 and TRBJ2-7, with D tentatively TRBD1 (6 bases). Germline V CDR1 and CDR2: LNHDA, SQIVND (reference sequence). Deletions cut 2 bases from V and 0 bases from J, with 14 bases between. The CDR3 sequence is 16 residues long. CDR3 region: CASSISGRGFSYEQYF. In DNA, the CDR3 is TGTGCCAGTAGTATATCGGGCAGGGGCTTCTCCTACGAGCAGTACTTC.

The chain uses TRBV30 and TRBJ1-1, with TRBD1 as a possible D gene (5 bases). CDR3 size: 15 residues. V lost 3 bases, J lost 0 bases, and 14 bases lay in between. Germline V gene sequence: CDR1 GTSNPN, CDR2 SVGIG (reference sequence). The CDR3 spells CAWRVGRNLNTEAFF. DNA of the CDR3: TGTGCCTGGAGGGTGGGGCGAAACCTGAACACTGAAGCTTTCTTT.

The chain combines TRBV30 with TRBJ2-7, with a tentative D call TRBD1 (6 bases). The CDR3 totals 13 residues. Between the trimmed V and J ends, which lost 2 bases and 3 bases, there was a span of 11 bases. The germline V gene encodes CDR1 GTSNPN and CDR2 SVGIG (reference sequence). CDR3 amino acids: CAWSLGQYYEQYF. For the CDR3, the DNA is TGTGCCTGGAGTCTCGGACAGTACTACGAGCAGTACTTC.

This chain connects TRBV14 to TRBJ1-1, with 7 bases aligning to TRBD1. This CDR3 is built from 13 residues. CDR1 SGHDN and CDR2 FVKESK come from the germline V gene. The trim removed 8 bases at V and 5 bases at J, leaving 8 bases unmatched. CDR3 region: CASVKQGSTEAFF. For the CDR3, the DNA is TGTGCCAGCGTAAAACAGGGGAGTACTGAAGCTTTCTTT.

J is TRBJ2-7 and V is TRBV7-6, with D unclear. This CDR3 spans 13 amino acids. Germline CDR1 is SGHVS and CDR2 is FNYEAQ. The V and J ends lost 1 base and 0 bases respectively, with 4 bases between them. The CDR3 nucleotides are TGTGCCAGCAGCTTAGACAGCTCCTACGAGCAGTACTTC. Its protein is CASSLDSSYEQYF.

The chain employs TRBV5-8 and TRBJ2-2; 11 nucleotides line up with TRBD2. The length of the CDR3 is 17 residues. Trimming took 5 bases from V and 2 from J; bases not matched to a gene: 8. Germline CDR1 is SGHTS and CDR2 is YDEGEE. The CDR3 spells CASSITGLAGNTGELFF. The CDR3 DNA sequence: TGTGCCAGCAGTATTACCGGACTAGCGGGCAACACCGGGGAGCTGTTTTTT.

The chain joins TRBV9 to TRBJ2-7; the match to TRBD2 covers 10 bases. With V trimmed by 4 bases and J by 7 bases, 14 bases remained unmatched. CDR1 is SGDLS and CDR2 is YYNGEE in the germline V gene. CDR3 size: 16 residues. The chain's CDR3 is CASSPWEAGGSNEQYF. In nucleotides, the CDR3 is TGTGCCAGCAGCCCGTGGGAAGCGGGAGGGTCGAATGAGCAGTACTTC.

CDR3 DNA: TGTGCCAGCACCCCCGGGACAGGGGCCGGGGAGCTGTTTTTT. This translates into CASTPGTGAGELFF. The chain combines TRBV7-9 with TRBJ2-2, with 10 bases that match TRBD1. Germline values: CDR1 SEHNR, CDR2 FQNEAQ (reference sequence). The CDR3 is made up of 14 amino acids. The trim removed 7 bases at V and 6 bases at J, leaving 5 bases unmatched.

V and J are TRBV6-5 and TRBJ2-7; TRBD2 is a possible D gene (5 bases). Germline CDR1 and CDR2: MNHEY and SVGAGI. V gave up 5 bases and J gave up 2 bases, with 16 bases separating them. The CDR3 covers 15 residues. This chain's CDR3 is CASSLSRGPPYEQYF. The CDR3 DNA sequence: TGTGCCAGCAGTCTTTCTCGCGGGCCACCCTACGAGCAGTACTTC.

The chain employs TRBV6-1 and TRBJ2-1; D possibly corresponds to TRBD1 (6 bases). The CDR3 loop spans 16 amino acids. V lost 0 bases, J lost 5 bases, and 14 bases lay in between. Germline values: CDR1 MNHNS, CDR2 SASEGT. The CDR3, as DNA: TGTGCCAGCAGTGAAGCGCCGGGACAACTAAACAATGAGCAGTTCTTC. Protein product: CASSEAPGQLNNEQFF.

The CDR3 protein is CAWSPGQGISDTQYF. The CDR3, as DNA: TGTGCCTGGAGTCCCGGGCAGGGGATATCGGATACGCAGTATTTT. The rearrangement joins TRBV30 to TRBJ2-3; tentative D call: TRBD1 (6 bases). In germline, CDR1 is GTSNPN, CDR2 SVGIG (reference sequence). Trimming shortened V by 2 bases and J by 6 bases, and 18 bases separated the two germline ends. This CDR3 is 15 amino acids long.

This chain connects TRBV7-8 to TRBJ1-1; 7 bases map to TRBD1. Trimming removed 1 base from V and 1 base from J; junction bases left unmatched: 0. The germline gives CDR1 SGHVS, CDR2 FQNEAQ. There are 14 residues in the CDR3. The CDR3 sequence: CASSLGQGNTEAFF. CDR3 DNA: TGTGCCAGCAGCTTAGGACAGGGGAACACTGAAGCTTTCTTT.